This record covers a single T cell receptor (beta chain). Its antigen remains unidentified. Base-call qualities are not available, and no considerably larger clone is one nucleotide away. Each collaborating institution followed its own protocols to collect whole blood in K2EDTA tubes. Collaborator samples were shipped for TCRbeta analysis as frozen whole blood, isolated PBMCs, or DNA extracted from either sample type. Inclusive of the bounding cysteine and phenylalanine, the CDR3 is 16 residues long. Only CDR3 DNA remains: 48 bases, in frame from the first base. V is shortened by 0 bases, J by 5 bases, and the region joining them spans 16 bases. From a lookup of the germline V gene, CDR1 and CDR2 are MNHNS and SASEGT. TCRbeta CDR3 regions were amplified from genomic DNA using the immunoSEQ Assay, a bias-controlled multiplex PCR. Per the original workflow: The number of nucleated cells in each sample was estimated by amplification of reference gene primers within the assay. Sequence reads were collapsed and filtered to measure the absolute abundance of every unique TCRbeta CDR3 rearrangement. For each sample, productive Simpson clonality was calculated as the square root of Simpson's diversity index over productive rearrangements. Sourced from immuneACCESS, this table was stored by TCRdb with only in-frame sequences that have V and J called. A share of the clones is absent; for the studies checked, an unresolved V gene accounts for under half, and the remainder has no known explanation. The V and J calls and the clone size are those of that table, but D and trimming were determined from the DNA. Here the sample has more than 60,000 clones; 70% to 90% occur a single time. 15% to 20% of the sample is held by the ten biggest clonotypes.

These data are taken from a study of blood T cell repertoires in COVID-19 (dated by TCRdb to the early 2020s). Describing the broader study: Collaborator samples came from the United States, Italy and Spain and covered acute and convalescent phases of COVID-19. HLA class I and class II types, where available, came from metadata supplied by the sample provider rather than from assay-based typing. The repertoires were released in a freely available public database meant as a resource for research on the immune response to SARS-CoV-2. The samples were drawn from two sources: the first 160 participants of the ongoing ImmuneRACE study, and about 1,300 subjects contributed by 6 global collaborators. The prospective study material was composed of cDNA or gDNA derived from T cells, B-cell-depleted T cells, or PBMCs. The dataset comprised deeply sampled blood TCRbeta repertoires from subjects exposed to, actively infected with, or recovered from COVID-19. Sample metadata almost always included a de-identified subject ID, COVID-19 status, age in years and sex. Broader findings and caveats from the paper: The amount of clinical and demographic metadata varied by source and participant and was provided uncurated.

The origin of this receptor is a human donor in a cohort sampled during active COVID-19. Source material: peripheral blood. The sequence is built from TRBV6-1 and TRBJ1-2; no D gene call is confident. In nucleotide form, the sequence is TGTGCCAGCAGTGAAGCGCTGCGGCCGAACGGTTATGGCTACACCTTC. This gives the protein CASSEALRPNGYGYTF.